A single sample is the source of the 19 T cell receptor beta chains below, sequenced in a study of long-term antiretroviral therapy in people with HIV. Researchers ran immunoSEQ v3.0 at survey level. Generated by immunoSEQ multiplex PCR, the TCRdb table keeps only in-frame clones and is missing some. The sample carries 17,000 or so clones, roughly nine tenths recorded once. The source material was unsorted PBMCs, sampled 4.2 years after starting antiretroviral therapy. Receptors originate from a man aged 45-60 years with HIV.

The V and J genes are TRBV9 and TRBJ1-2; no definite D call. CDR3 size: 15 residues. Trimming pared 2 bases from V and 0 bases from J, leaving 11 bases between. Germline CDR1 reads SGDLS; CDR2 reads YYNGEE. The CDR3 DNA is TGTGCCAGCAGCGTGGCCGGACGGGCTAACTATGGCTACACCTTC. This encodes CASSVAGRANYGYTF.

V is TRBV6-5 and J is TRBJ1-1, with D possibly matching TRBD1 (5 bases). Trimming cost V 5 bases and J 4 bases, with 14 bases left between them. This CDR3 has 14 residues. Germline-derived CDR1 and CDR2 are MNHEY and SVGAGI. The CDR3 protein is CASSRDGSGTEAFF. As DNA, the CDR3 is TGTGCCAGCAGTCGGGACGGAAGTGGCACTGAAGCTTTCTTT.

This sequence joins TRBV5-6 and TRBJ1-2, with unresolved D. Germline V gene data show CDR1 as SGHDT and CDR2 as YYEEEE. V was cut by 0 bases and J by 2 bases, with 5 bases left in between. This CDR3 spans 13 amino acids. The chain's CDR3 is CASSLGWNYGYTF. The CDR3 DNA is TGTGCCAGCAGCTTGGGGTGGAACTATGGCTACACCTTC.

The genes are TRBV5-8 and TRBJ1-6; 9 bases line up with TRBD1. CDR1 SGHTS and CDR2 YDEGEE come from the germline V gene. This CDR3 spans 15 amino acids. The V gene end was trimmed by 0 bases and the J gene end by 9 bases; junction bases not matched to a gene: 4. The CDR3 DNA sequence: TGTGCCAGCAGCTTGGAGGACAGGGGAAGTTCACCCCTCCACTTT. Amino acid sequence: CASSLEDRGSSPLHF. The full variable domain, in which reference TRBV5-8 and TRBJ1-6 provide the parts outside the CDR3, is EAGVTQSPTHLIKTRGQQATLRCSPISGHTSVYWYQQALGLGLQFLLWYDEGEERNRGNFPPRFSGRQFPNYSSELNVNALELEDSALYLCASSLEDRGSSPLHFGNGTRLTVT.

This clone was seen a single time. This chain connects TRBV7-2 to TRBJ1-2, with 11 bases matching TRBD1. This CDR3 contains 17 residues. From germline, CDR1 is SGHTA and CDR2 FQGNSA. With 1 base clipped from V and 4 bases from J, the junction kept 8 bases outside the gene matches. CDR3 loop: CASSLGLDRGRSYGYTF. CDR3 DNA sequence: TGTGCCAGCAGCTTAGGTTTGGACAGGGGGCGCAGCTATGGCTACACCTTC. Based on the CDR3 plus reference TRBV7-2 and TRBJ1-2, the full variable domain is GAGVSQSPSNKVTEKGKDVELRCDPISGHTALYWYRQSLGQGLEFLIYFQGNSAPDKSGLPSDRFSAERTGGSVSTLTIQRTQQEDSAVYLCASSLGLDRGRSYGYTFGSGTRLTVV.

The chain links TRBV5-1 to TRBJ2-7; 7 bases agree with TRBD1. Unmatched junction bases numbered 7, after V lost 4 bases and J lost 12 bases. This CDR3 is built from 11 residues. Germline CDR1 is SGHRS and CDR2 is YFSETQ. CDR3: CASSATGTAYF. The DNA of the CDR3 is TGCGCCAGCAGCGCTACCGGGACAGCGTACTTC.

The rearrangement joins TRBV5-1 to TRBJ1-2; D not resolved. The germline CDR1 and CDR2 sequences are SGHRS and YFSETQ. Trimming took off 4 bases at V and 3 bases at J, with 16 bases between the two ends. This CDR3 is built from 15 residues. The CDR3 region is CASSPGVPGYYGYTF. The CDR3 DNA reads TGCGCCAGCAGCCCCGGCGTGCCTGGGTACTATGGCTACACCTTC.

The gene calls are TRBV12-5 and TRBJ1-5; 7 positions agree with TRBD1. Per the germline V gene, CDR1 is LGHNT and CDR2 is FRNRAP. V lost 7 bases and J lost 2; bases outside the gene matches: 5. CDR3 size: 14 residues. CDR3 loop: CASDTGVGNQPQHF. The CDR3 bases are TGTGCTAGTGATACAGGGGTGGGCAATCAGCCCCAGCATTTT.

This chain connects TRBV10-2 to TRBJ2-1; 9 bases are a match to TRBD1. V was pared by 7 bases and J by 8 bases, with 6 bases of the junction left unmatched. This CDR3 is 13 amino acids long. The V gene's germline CDR1 is WSHSY and CDR2 SAAADI. The CDR3 loop reads CASTPGQGHEQFF. The DNA for the CDR3 is TGCGCCAGCACACCGGGACAGGGTCATGAGCAGTTCTTC.

The chain has TRBV7-9 and TRBJ2-7, with 9 positions matching TRBD1. Germline-derived CDR1 and CDR2 are SEHNR and FQNEAQ (reference sequence). There are 14 residues in the CDR3. With 4 bases clipped from V and 6 bases from J, the junction kept 7 bases outside the gene matches. The CDR3 region is CASSSPGQGVEQYF. The CDR3 DNA reads as TGTGCCAGCAGCTCACCGGGACAGGGAGTCGAGCAGTACTTC. The full variable domain, with the rest looked up from reference TRBV7-9 and TRBJ2-7, is DTGVSQNPRHKITKRGQNVTFRCDPISEHNRLYWYRQTLGQGPEFLTYFQNEAQLEKSRLLSDRFSAERPKGSFSTLEIQRTEQGDSAMYLCASSSPGQGVEQYFGPGTRLTVT.

V gene TRBV4-2 combines with J gene TRBJ1-5; the match to TRBD1 covers 12 bases. The V and J ends lost 4 bases and 5 bases, in that order; junction bases with no gene match: 15. In germline, CDR1 is LGHNA, CDR2 YNFKEQ. The CDR3 runs to 19 residues. CDR3 nucleotide sequence: TGTGCCAGCAGCCGTACACCTCTCCCCGGGACAGGGGGCGATCAGCCCCAGCATTTT. It codes for CASSRTPLPGTGGDQPQHF.

This clone was seen more than once but under ten times. The chain joins TRBV7-8 to TRBJ1-2; 7 bases map to TRBD1. The CDR3 totals 15 residues. Trimming at V came to 5 bases and at J to 0 bases, leaving 6 bases not matched to a gene. Germline lookup yields CDR1 SGHVS and CDR2 FQNEAQ. CDR3 sequence (DNA): TGTGCCAGCAGCACGCGGACAGGTGCTAACTATGGCTACACCTTC. Translating it yields CASSTRTGANYGYTF.

The chain joins TRBV2 to TRBJ1-6; TRBD1 is a possible D gene (5 bases). This CDR3 comprises 12 residues. The V end was cut by 6 bases, the J end by 10 bases, with 10 bases between. Germline lookup yields CDR1 SNHLY and CDR2 FYNNEI. The CDR3 DNA reads as TGTGCCAGCAGGGCAGGGAACTCACCCCTCCACTTT. This codes for CASRAGNSPLHF.

The rearrangement links TRBV5-1 to TRBJ2-3; 10 nucleotides match TRBD2. Germline trimming cut 1 base from V and 2 bases from J; bases unmatched to any gene: 7. Germline CDR1 reads SGHRS; CDR2 reads YFSETQ. The CDR3 runs to 17 residues. CDR3 protein: CASSLPSLAGPTDTQYF. CDR3 nucleotides: TGCGCCAGCAGCTTGCCTTCACTAGCGGGACCCACAGATACGCAGTATTTT.

The chain joins TRBV5-4 to TRBJ1-1, with D unresolved. In germline, CDR1 is SGHNT, CDR2 YYREEE (reference sequence). The CDR3 runs 13 residues. Deletions cut 2 bases from V and 2 bases from J, with 7 bases between. The CDR3 DNA follows: TGTGCCAGCAGCTTAACAGTCAACACTGAAGCTTTCTTT. As protein: CASSLTVNTEAFF.

The chain couples TRBV7-9 to TRBJ1-2; the match to TRBD1 covers 10 bases. J gave up 3 bases and V 4 bases, and 8 bases lay outside the gene matches. There are 16 residues in the CDR3. Per the germline V gene, CDR1 is SEHNR and CDR2 is FQNEAQ (reference sequence). CDR3: CASSYAVGTGDYGYTF. DNA of the CDR3: TGTGCCAGCAGCTATGCGGTGGGGACAGGGGACTATGGCTACACCTTC.

This chain links TRBV10-3 with TRBJ1-1; TRBD1 matches at 12 bases. This CDR3 region has 15 residues. Trimming cost V 10 bases and J 2 bases; bases outside gene matches: 8. Germline V lookup: CDR1 ENHRY, CDR2 SYGVKD. CDR3 DNA sequence: TGTGCCACCAGCCCGGGACAGGGGGCAAACACTGAAGCTTTCTTT. It yields the protein CATSPGQGANTEAFF.

The CDR3 DNA sequence: TGTGCCAGCACGGGACTAGCGGGGGGACATGAGCAGTTCTTC. It yields the protein CASTGLAGGHEQFF. The chain carries TRBV28 and TRBJ2-1; 15 bases are a match to TRBD2. The CDR3 is made up of 14 amino acids. V shed 7 bases, J shed 8 bases, and the junction held 3 bases outside the gene matches. Per the germline V gene, CDR1 is MDHEN and CDR2 is SYDVKM.

This sequence joins TRBV10-3 and TRBJ1-2, with D tentatively TRBD1 (5 bases). The germline CDR1 and CDR2 sequences are ENHRY and SYGVKD. Trimming stripped 2 bases from V and 6 bases from J, with 13 bases between. This CDR3 is 14 amino acids long. CDR3 bases: TGTGCCATCAGTGAGAGGGAAGGGGCGGATGGCTACACCTTC. Encoded protein: CAISEREGADGYTF.